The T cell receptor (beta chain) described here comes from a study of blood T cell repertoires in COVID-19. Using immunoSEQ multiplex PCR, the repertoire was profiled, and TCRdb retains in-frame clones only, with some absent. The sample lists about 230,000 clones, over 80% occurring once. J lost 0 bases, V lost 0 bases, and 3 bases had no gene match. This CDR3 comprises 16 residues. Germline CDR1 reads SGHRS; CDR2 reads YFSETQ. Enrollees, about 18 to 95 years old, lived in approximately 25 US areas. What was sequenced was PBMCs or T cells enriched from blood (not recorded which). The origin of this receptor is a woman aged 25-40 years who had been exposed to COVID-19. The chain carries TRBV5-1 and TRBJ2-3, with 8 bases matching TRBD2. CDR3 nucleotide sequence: TGCGCCAGCAGCTTGGTGGCGGGAGGAAGCACAGATACGCAGTATTTT. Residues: CASSLVAGGSTDTQYF.